This T cell receptor beta chain was sequenced during a study of patients and donors after allogeneic stem cell transplantation. In this sample, this clonotype turned up a few times. From the RT-PCR reads, TCRdb called clonotypes with MiXCR, one entry per CDR3 protein. Of about 31,000 distinct CDR3 sequences listed, approximately 6.2% were seen once; the top ten hold just under 35%. Germline-derived CDR1 and CDR2 are MDHEN and SYDVKM. The length of the CDR3 is 16 residues. Trimming took off 6 bases at V and 3 bases at J, with 19 bases between the two ends. What was sequenced was blood, either unsorted or a sorted T cell fraction (not recorded which). The TCR originated in a human donor who was either an allogeneic HSCT recipient or a stem cell or donor lymphocyte infusion donor (not recorded which). It is not recorded whose cells these are; they may come from a transplant donor. This sequence joins TRBV28 and TRBJ2-3, with D perhaps being TRBD1 or TRBD2 (6 bases each). The CDR3 DNA follows: TGTGCCAGCAGCACAGGGTCGGGAGTGGAAACAGATACGCAGTATTTT. Translated, it gives CASSTGSGVETDTQYF.